Given below is one TCR beta chain in context. As yet, its antigen is unknown. A much larger clone sits a single nucleotide away, making a read error possible. The CDR3 contains 21 residues. CDR1 is SGHDN, CDR2 FVKESK, per germline. This sample stems from a study of tumor-infiltrating lymphocytes in primary liver carcinoma. As for the study in general: The five patients, who were men and women, ranged in age from 30 to 69 years.

Study conclusions and caveats: Tumors carried a top-250-clone fraction significantly exceeding that of blood (p = 0.039). Whereas tumor region pairs overlapped more, tumor-adjacent and tumor-blood pairs overlapped less.

Priming with a constant-region primer yielded TCR beta cDNA from roughly 500 ng total RNA. Slightly modified ARM-PCR served as the procedure for the TCR beta libraries. These libraries came from three rounds of nested multiplex PCR. The study ran its first two PCR rounds for roughly 11 cycles each, using TRBV1-TRBV30 forward primers and a C-beta reverse primer. MiXCR, applied by TCRdb to the multiplex PCR reads, yields one record per CDR3 protein. The sample yields approximately 300,000 distinct CDR3 sequences, roughly 60% seen once. Germline DNA was also extracted, with blood RNA taken from unsorted whole blood. Before any surgery took place, 3.5 to 5 milliliters of peripheral blood were collected.

Sequenced sample: peripheral blood. This receptor was identified in a man aged 40-55 years with primary liver carcinoma and hepatitis B virus infection. This chain links TRBV14 with TRBJ2-2; D may match TRBD1 or TRBD2 (6 bases each). The CDR3: CARSQARGDTAVLGVTGELFF. The CDR3 DNA sequence: TGTGCCAGAAGCCAAGCCCGCGGGGACACGGCTGTGTTGGGGGTCACCGGGGAGCTGTTTTTT.